This entry is about one T cell receptor (beta chain). Adults between about 18 and 95 years of age took part from about two dozen US areas. This entry comes from a study of blood T cell repertoires in COVID-19. Trimming took 5 bases from V and 5 from J; bases not matched to a gene: 11. This CDR3 comprises 17 residues. Germline lookup yields CDR1 KGHDR and CDR2 SFDVKD. The data were produced by immunoSEQ multiplex PCR, yet TCRdb's version contains in-frame clones alone and is incomplete. The sample includes over 200,000 clones, about 90% of them seen just once. This receptor was identified in a woman aged 50 to 65 in a cohort exposed to, infected with or recovered from COVID-19 (not recorded which). Source material: PBMCs or T cells enriched from blood (not recorded which). V and J are TRBV24-1 and TRBJ2-1, with 10 bases identical to TRBD2. The chain's CDR3 is CATSADVSGGPHNEQFF. As DNA, the CDR3 is TGTGCCACCAGTGCCGACGTTAGCGGGGGGCCACACAATGAGCAGTTCTTC.